The clone carrying this TCR delta chain is medium-sized by share. Antigen: not known. The CDR3 is 14 amino acids. Trimming cost V 3 bases and J 3 bases, with 10 bases left between them. Germline-derived CDR1 and CDR2 are GEAIGNYY and EKD. TCRdb used CATT to re-call clones from the RT-PCR reads. The table lists over a thousand delta-chain clones, around 28% of them singletons. The data belong to a study of gammadelta T cells in human blood. Study-wide points: Microbial exposure appeared to drive polyclonal γδ T cell expansion after birth.

The sequenced sample consisted of non-Vgamma9Vdelta2 gamma-delta T cells from fetal blood. The rearrangement joins TRDV2 to TRDJ2; D unclear. The receptor was derived from a human fetus. CDR3 residues: CACDGVVLTAQLFF. The CDR3 DNA is TGTGCCTGTGACGGGGTGGTACTGACAGCACAACTCTTCTTT.